The 10 T cell receptor beta chains in this list originate from one sample, sequenced in a study of blood T cells in healthy people across ages. PCR was performed a second time for roughly 7 to 12 cycles using a sample-barcoded 5' primer and a J-beta primer mix. TCRdb used MiXCR to reprocess the 5' RACE reads, holding one entry per CDR3 protein. The table lists some 700,000 distinct CDR3 sequences, roughly 20% of them singletons. Material for sequencing was blood. All receptors come from a man between 65 and 79 years old in good health.

The chain employs TRBV3-1 and TRBJ1-1; TRBD1 aligns across 10 bases. The J segment lost 10 bases and the V segment lost 5 bases, leaving 10 bases of the junction unmatched. This CDR3 spans 14 amino acids. The V gene's germline CDR1 is LGHDT and CDR2 YNNKEL (reference sequence). DNA for the CDR3: TGTGCCAGCAGCGCCACCGGGACAGGGGTTGTAGCTTTCTTT. It codes for CASSATGTGVVAFF.

This chain uses TRBV20-1 with TRBJ2-7; either TRBD1 or TRBD2 may fit D (5 bases each). Trimming cost V 6 bases and J 0 bases, with 9 bases left between them. The CDR3 consists of 12 residues. Per the germline V gene, CDR1 is DFQATT and CDR2 is SNEGSKA (reference sequence). The CDR3: CSAGDPSYEQYF. The CDR3 bases are TGCAGTGCCGGGGACCCCTCCTACGAGCAGTACTTC.

The rearrangement links TRBV20-1 to TRBJ2-1, with unresolved D. The CDR3 has 12 amino acids. Per germline, CDR1 DFQATT and CDR2 SNEGSKA (reference sequence). Trimming removed 3 bases at V and 5 bases at J, with 8 bases between. The CDR3 sequence is CSASPQNNEQFF. The CDR3 region has the DNA TGCAGTGCTAGTCCTCAAAACAATGAGCAGTTCTTC.

In this sample, this clonotype turned up a few times. The V call is TRBV3-1, the J call TRBJ2-7; 12 nucleotides line up with TRBD1. CDR3 length: 14 residues. Germline CDR1 and CDR2: LGHDT and YNNKEL (reference sequence). Unmatched junction bases numbered 4, after V lost 6 bases and J lost 4 bases. CDR3 DNA: TGTGCCAGCAGGGGACAGGGGGCCGATTACGAGCAGTACTTC. Translated: CASRGQGADYEQYF.

This clonotype was seen only a few times. The rearrangement joins TRBV27 to TRBJ1-2; D is unresolved. The V end was cut by 4 bases, the J end by 6 bases, with 12 bases between. Germline loops: CDR1 MNHEY, CDR2 SMNVEV (reference sequence). The CDR3 is 13 residues long. CDR3 protein: CASSSEGWDGYTF. CDR3 coding DNA: TGTGCCAGCAGTTCAGAGGGCTGGGATGGCTACACCTTC.

The chain joins TRBV20-1 to TRBJ2-1; D remains unclear. Germline V lookup: CDR1 DFQATT, CDR2 SNEGSKA (reference sequence). The CDR3 spans 11 residues. Trimming removed 3 bases at V and 5 bases at J, with 5 bases between. CDR3 sequence: CSASRNNEQFF. CDR3 in DNA: TGCAGTGCTAGTAGAAACAATGAGCAGTTCTTC.

The chain recombines TRBV4-1 with TRBJ2-5; TRBD2 agrees at 9 bases. Germline values: CDR1 MGHRA, CDR2 YSYEKL. Losses at the gene ends were 5 bases for V and 2 bases for J; bases not matched to a gene: 9. The CDR3 is made up of 16 amino acids. CDR3 sequence: CASSSAGGPGQETQYF. The CDR3 DNA sequence: TGCGCCAGCAGCTCGGCGGGGGGGCCGGGTCAAGAGACCCAGTACTTC.

This clonotype has just a few counts. The chain carries TRBV10-3 and TRBJ1-3; no reliable D call. The CDR3 is 15 amino acids. Germline CDR1 is ENHRY and CDR2 is SYGVKD. With 6 bases removed from V and 4 bases from J, the gap between germline ends came to 16 bases. The CDR3 DNA reads as TGTGCCATCAGGGAGAGTTCGGCTATAGGAAACACCATATATTTT. Protein product: CAIRESSAIGNTIYF.

The chain is built from TRBV6-5 and TRBJ2-3, with D perhaps assigned TRBD1 or TRBD2 (5 bases each). The V gene's germline CDR1 is MNHEY and CDR2 SVGAGI. V was clipped by 4 bases and J by 0 bases, with 17 bases between them. This CDR3 is 17 amino acids long. CDR3 protein: CASSSPLEGLSTDTQYF. The CDR3 DNA follows: TGTGCCAGCAGTTCCCCCCTTGAGGGGCTTAGCACAGATACGCAGTATTTT.

The V gene is TRBV11-2, the J gene TRBJ1-1; D gene ambiguous. V dropped 4 bases and J dropped 4 bases, with 16 bases sitting between them. The CDR3 spans 15 residues. Germline values: CDR1 SGHAT, CDR2 FQNNGV. CDR3 residues: CASSSQTGFGTEAFF. CDR3 bases: TGTGCCAGCAGCTCACAAACCGGGTTCGGCACTGAAGCTTTCTTT.